This T cell receptor beta chain was identified in a study of tumor-infiltrating lymphocytes in primary liver carcinoma. The authors made TCR beta cDNA from 500 to 600 ng total RNA with a constant-region primer. Each TCR beta library was derived from three nested multiplex PCR rounds that employed slightly modified ARM-PCR. A C-beta reverse primer was combined with TRBV1-TRBV30 forward primers in the first two PCR rounds, and each round had approximately 9 cycles. TCRdb recomputed calls from the multiplex PCR reads with MiXCR, one row per CDR3 protein. The table lists about 190,000 distinct CDR3 sequences, just under 85% of them singletons, with about a sixth in the top ten. With respect to this clonotype: This may come from a read error, since a much larger clone is one base off.

Unsorted bulk tissue (roughly 20-34 mg) underwent RNA and DNA co-extraction. Collection of samples drew on five separate regions of each tumor. Over 85% of the cells were viable tumor cells in every tumor sample. CDR1 and CDR2 (germline): SEHNR, FQNEAQ (reference sequence). The germline V and J ends were trimmed by 4 bases and 5 bases, with 14 bases remaining between them. The CDR3 is 14 residues long. This sequence originates from a man aged 35-49 years with primary liver carcinoma and hepatitis B virus infection. Material: tumor tissue from primary liver carcinoma. The gene calls are TRBV7-9 and TRBJ1-2, with D perhaps TRBD1 (5 bases). CDR3 sequence reads: CASSSQGGDYGYTF. CDR3 DNA sequence: TGTGCCAGCAGCTCCCAGGGAGGGGATTATGGCTACACCTTC.